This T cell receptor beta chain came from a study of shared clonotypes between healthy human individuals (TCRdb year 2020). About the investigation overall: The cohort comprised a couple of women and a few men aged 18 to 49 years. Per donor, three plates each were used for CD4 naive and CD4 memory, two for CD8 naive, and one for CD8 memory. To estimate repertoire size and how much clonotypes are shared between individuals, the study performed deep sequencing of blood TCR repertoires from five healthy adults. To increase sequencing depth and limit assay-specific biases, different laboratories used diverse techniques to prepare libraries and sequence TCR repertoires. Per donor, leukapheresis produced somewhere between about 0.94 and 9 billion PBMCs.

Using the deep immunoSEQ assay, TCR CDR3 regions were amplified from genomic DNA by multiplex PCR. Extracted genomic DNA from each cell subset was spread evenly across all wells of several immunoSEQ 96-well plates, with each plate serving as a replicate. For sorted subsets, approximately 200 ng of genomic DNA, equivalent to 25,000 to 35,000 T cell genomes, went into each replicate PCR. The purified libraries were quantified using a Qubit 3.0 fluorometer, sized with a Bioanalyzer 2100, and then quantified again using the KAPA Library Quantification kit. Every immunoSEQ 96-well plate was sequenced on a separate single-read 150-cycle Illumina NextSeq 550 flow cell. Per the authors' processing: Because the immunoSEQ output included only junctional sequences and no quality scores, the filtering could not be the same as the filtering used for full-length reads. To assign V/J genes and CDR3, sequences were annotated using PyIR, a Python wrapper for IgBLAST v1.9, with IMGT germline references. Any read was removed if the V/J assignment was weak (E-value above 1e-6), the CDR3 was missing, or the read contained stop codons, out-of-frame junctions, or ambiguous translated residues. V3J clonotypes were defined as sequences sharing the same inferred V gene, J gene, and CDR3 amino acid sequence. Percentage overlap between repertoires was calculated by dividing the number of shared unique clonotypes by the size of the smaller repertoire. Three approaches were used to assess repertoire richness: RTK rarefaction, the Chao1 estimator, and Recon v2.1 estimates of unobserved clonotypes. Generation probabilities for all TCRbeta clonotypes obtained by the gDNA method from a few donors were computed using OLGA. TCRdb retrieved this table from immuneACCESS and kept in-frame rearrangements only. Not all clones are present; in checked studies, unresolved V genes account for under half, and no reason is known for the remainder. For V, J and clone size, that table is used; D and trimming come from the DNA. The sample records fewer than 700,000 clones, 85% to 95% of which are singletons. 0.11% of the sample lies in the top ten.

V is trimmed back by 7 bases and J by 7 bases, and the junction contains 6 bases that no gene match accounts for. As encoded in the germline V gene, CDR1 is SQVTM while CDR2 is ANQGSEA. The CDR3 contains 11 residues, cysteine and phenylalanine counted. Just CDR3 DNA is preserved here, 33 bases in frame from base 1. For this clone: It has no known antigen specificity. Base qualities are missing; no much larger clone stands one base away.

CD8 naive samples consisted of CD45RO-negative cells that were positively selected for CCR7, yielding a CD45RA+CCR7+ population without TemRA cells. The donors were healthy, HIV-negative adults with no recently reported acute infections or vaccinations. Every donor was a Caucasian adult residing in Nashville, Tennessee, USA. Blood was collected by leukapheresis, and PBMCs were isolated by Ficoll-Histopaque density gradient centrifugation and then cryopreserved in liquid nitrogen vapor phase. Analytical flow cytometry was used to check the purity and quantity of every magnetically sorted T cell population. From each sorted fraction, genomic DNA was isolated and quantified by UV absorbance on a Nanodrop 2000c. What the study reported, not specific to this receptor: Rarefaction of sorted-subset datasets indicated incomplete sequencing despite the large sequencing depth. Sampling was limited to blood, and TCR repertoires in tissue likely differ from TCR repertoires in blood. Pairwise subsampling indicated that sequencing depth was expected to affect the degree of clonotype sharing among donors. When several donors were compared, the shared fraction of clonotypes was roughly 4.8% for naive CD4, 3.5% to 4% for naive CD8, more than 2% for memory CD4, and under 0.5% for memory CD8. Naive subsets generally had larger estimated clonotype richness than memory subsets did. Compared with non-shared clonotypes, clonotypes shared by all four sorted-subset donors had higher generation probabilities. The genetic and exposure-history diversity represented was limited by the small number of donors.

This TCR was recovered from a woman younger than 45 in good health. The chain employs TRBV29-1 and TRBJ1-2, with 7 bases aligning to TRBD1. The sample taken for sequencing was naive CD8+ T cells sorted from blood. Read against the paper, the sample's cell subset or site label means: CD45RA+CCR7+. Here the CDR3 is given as CSDAGQPGYTF. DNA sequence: TGCAGCGACGCGGGACAGCCTGGCTACACCTTC. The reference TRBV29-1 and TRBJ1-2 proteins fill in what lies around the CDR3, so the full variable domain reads SAVISQKPSRDICQRGTSLTIQCQVDSQVTMMFWYRQQPGQSLTLIATANQGSEATYESGFVIDKFPISRPNLTFSTLTVSNMSPEDSSIYLCSDAGQPGYTFGSGTRLTVV.